One and the same sample provided the 19 T cell receptor beta chains below, sequenced in a study of cytomegalovirus exposure and HLA in healthy donors. Researchers ran the PCR with 60 Vbeta and 13 Jbeta primers. TCRdb keeps only in-frame clones here, not all; method: immunoSEQ multiplex PCR. The sample includes some 130,000 clones, roughly 88% of them seen just once. The sequencing input was PBMCs. These receptors all come from a man aged 45-60 years in good health and CMV-seronegative.

The gene calls are TRBV6-1 and TRBJ2-3; 8 bases fit TRBD2. This CDR3 comprises 14 residues. Trimming cost V 7 bases and J 7 bases; bases outside gene matches: 10. In germline, CDR1 is MNHNS, CDR2 SASEGT. This chain's CDR3 is CASISGGASYTQYF. CDR3 nucleotide sequence: TGTGCCAGCATTTCCGGGGGGGCCTCTTATACGCAGTATTTT.

This clone has just a few counts. CDR3 residues: CASSQGGNQETQYF. The DNA for the CDR3 is TGTGCCAGCTCCCAGGGGGGTAACCAAGAGACCCAGTACTTC. The chain carries TRBV2 and TRBJ2-5; weak D call: TRBD1 (7 bases). Germline loops: CDR1 SNHLY, CDR2 FYNNEI. The CDR3 runs to 14 residues. Trimming removed 8 bases at V and 0 bases at J, with 13 bases between.

The chain links TRBV4-1 to TRBJ1-1, with 11 bases matching TRBD1. CDR1 and CDR2 from the germline V gene are MGHRA and YSYEKL. The CDR3 runs to 15 residues. The V and J ends lost 6 bases and 4 bases, in that order; junction bases with no gene match: 7. The CDR3 nucleotides are TGCGCCAGCAGACCCGGGACAGGGGGGAGCACTGAAGCTTTCTTT. Its translation is CASRPGTGGSTEAFF.

The sample holds a few counts of this clone. The chain joins TRBV5-4 to TRBJ1-4, with D possibly TRBD1 on 5 matching bases. CDR3 length: 14 residues. CDR1 SGHNT and CDR2 YYREEE come from the germline V gene (reference sequence). The ends were cut back, 2 bases at V and 7 bases at J, with 12 bases in the middle. The CDR3 DNA sequence: TGTGCCAGCAGCTTCCCCGGGGGGGGTGAAAAACTGTTTTTT. This translates into CASSFPGGGEKLFF. Drawing the rest from reference TRBV5-4 and TRBJ1-4, the complete variable domain is ETGVTQSPTHLIKTRGQQVTLRCSSQSGHNTVSWYQQALGQGPQFIFQYYREEENGRGNFPPRFSGLQFPNYSSELNVNALELDDSALYLCASSFPGGGEKLFFGSGTQLSVL.

The chain employs TRBV2 and TRBJ1-6; 8 bases are shared with TRBD1. With 6 bases clipped from V and 10 bases from J, the junction kept 8 bases outside the gene matches. This CDR3 contains 14 residues. The germline CDR1 and CDR2 sequences are SNHLY and FYNNEI. CDR3 nucleotide sequence: TGTGCCAGCAGGCAGGACAGGGTTGGGTCACCCCTCCACTTT. This gives the protein CASRQDRVGSPLHF.

The chain is built from TRBV4-2 and TRBJ2-5; possible D gene TRBD2, 6 bases. Trimming pared 4 bases from V and 2 bases from J, leaving 11 bases between. Germline loops: CDR1 LGHNA, CDR2 YNFKEQ. This CDR3 comprises 14 residues. The CDR3 sequence: CASSRGAGQETQYF. The CDR3 DNA reads TGTGCCAGCAGCCGCGGGGCGGGGCAAGAGACCCAGTACTTC.

The chain is built from TRBV30 and TRBJ1-3; TRBD1 matches 8 bases. The CDR3 length is 17 residues. CDR1 is GTSNPN and CDR2 is SVGIG in the germline V gene (reference sequence). Losses at the gene ends were 4 bases for V and 2 bases for J; bases not matched to a gene: 13. CDR3 residues: CAWKDGRDRSPGNTIYF. The CDR3 nucleotides read TGTGCCTGGAAAGATGGTCGGGACAGGAGCCCTGGAAACACCATATATTTT.

The chain carries TRBV4-1 and TRBJ1-2; D not resolved. This CDR3 is built from 13 residues. CDR1 and CDR2 (germline): MGHRA, YSYEKL. V lost 1 base, J lost 7 bases, and 10 bases lay in between. CDR3 DNA: TGCGCCAGCAGCCAAGCACGGTCTGCTGGCTACACCTTC. Translation gives CASSQARSAGYTF.

The chain joins TRBV27 to TRBJ2-5; D call uncertain. CDR3 length: 13 amino acids. V lost 3 bases and J lost 5, with 10 bases in between. The V gene's germline CDR1 is MNHEY and CDR2 SMNVEV (reference sequence). For the CDR3, the DNA is TGTGCCAGCAGTTTGGGCCAACGGGAGACCCAGTACTTC. Amino acid sequence: CASSLGQRETQYF.

The chain has TRBV10-3 and TRBJ2-5; no clear D gene. This CDR3 region has 14 residues. Germline CDR1 and CDR2: ENHRY and SYGVKD. The germline V and J ends were trimmed by 0 bases and 5 bases, with 10 bases remaining between them. This chain's CDR3 is CAISESSIVETQYF. In DNA form, the CDR3 reads TGTGCCATCAGTGAGTCGTCAATAGTGGAGACCCAGTACTTC.

This clone showed up just once. This rearrangement joins TRBV29-1 to TRBJ2-7; 8 positions match TRBD1. V lost 6 bases, J lost 3 bases, and 7 bases stayed unmatched. Per germline, CDR1 SQVTM and CDR2 ANQGSEA. The CDR3 has 13 amino acids. The CDR3 region is CSVLDRDNYEQYF. The CDR3 region has the DNA TGCAGCGTCCTGGACAGGGATAACTACGAGCAGTACTTC.

There are a few counts of this clone. V gene TRBV5-1 combines with J gene TRBJ1-1; D is undetermined. This CDR3 is 16 amino acids long. Looked up from germline, CDR1 is SGHRS and CDR2 is YFSETQ. V dropped 0 bases and J dropped 0 bases, with 12 bases sitting between them. The CDR3 sequence: CASSLGAAGMNTEAFF. The CDR3 coding sequence is TGCGCCAGCAGCTTGGGGGCAGCCGGAATGAACACTGAAGCTTTCTTT.

V and J are TRBV5-4 and TRBJ1-1; TRBD1 is a possible D gene (5 bases). Germline loops: CDR1 SGHNT, CDR2 YYREEE (reference sequence). The CDR3 sequence is 14 residues long. Trimming left V 2 bases short and J 2 bases short, with 10 bases between. The chain's CDR3 is CASSFGGFNTEAFF. CDR3 nucleotides: TGTGCCAGCAGCTTTGGGGGGTTTAACACTGAAGCTTTCTTT.

The rearrangement uses TRBV30 and TRBJ1-4, with a weak D call TRBD1 (6 bases). The length of the CDR3 is 14 residues. Between the trimmed V and J ends, which lost 2 bases and 2 bases, there was a span of 9 bases. The germline V gene encodes CDR1 GTSNPN and CDR2 SVGIG (reference sequence). For the CDR3, the DNA is TGTGCCTGGAGTTTACAGGGTACTAATGAAAAACTGTTTTTT. Translation: CAWSLQGTNEKLFF. Full variable domain (rest looked up from reference TRBV30 and TRBJ1-4): SQTIHQWPATLVQPVGSPLSLECTVEGTSNPNLYWYRQAAGRGLQLLFYSVGIGQISSEVPQNLSASRPQDRQFILSSKKLLLSDSGFYLCAWSLQGTNEKLFFGSGTQLSVL.

The sample holds one count of this clone. The V call is TRBV27, the J call TRBJ1-2; 8 bases align to TRBD1. Germline-derived CDR1 and CDR2 are MNHEY and SMNVEV (reference sequence). The CDR3 consists of 12 residues. Trimming cost V 6 bases and J 7 bases; bases outside gene matches: 4. CDR3 protein: CASRSTGAGYTF. The CDR3 bases are TGTGCCAGCAGGTCGACAGGGGCTGGCTACACCTTC.

The chain uses TRBV4-1 and TRBJ2-7; TRBD1 matches 9 bases. CDR3 size: 15 residues. CDR1 is MGHRA and CDR2 is YSYEKL in the germline V gene. The V and J ends lost 0 bases and 3 bases, in that order; junction bases with no gene match: 3. The chain's CDR3 is CASSQDWDRVYEQYF. For the CDR3, the DNA is TGCGCCAGCAGCCAAGATTGGGACAGGGTCTACGAGCAGTACTTC.

In this sample, this clone turned up a few times. The chain uses TRBV7-6 and TRBJ2-1; TRBD2 matches at 8 bases. J lost 2 bases, V lost 3 bases, and 0 bases had no gene match. CDR1 SGHVS and CDR2 FNYEAQ come from the germline V gene. The CDR3 has 14 residues. In DNA form, the CDR3 reads TGTGCCAGCAGCTTCGGGGGGGCCTACAATGAGCAGTTCTTC. It translates to CASSFGGAYNEQFF. Full variable domain (remainder filled in from reference TRBV7-6 and TRBJ2-1): GAGVSQSPRYKVTKRGQDVALRCDPISGHVSLYWYRQALGQGPEFLTYFNYEAQQDKSGLPNDRFSAERPEGSISTLTIQRTEQRDSAMYRCASSFGGAYNEQFFGPGTRLTVL.

The chain uses TRBV25-1 and TRBJ1-2; TRBD1 matches at 8 bases. The CDR3 length is 16 residues. Germline V lookup: CDR1 MGHDK, CDR2 SYGVNS. The V segment lost 3 bases and the J segment 4 bases; nucleotides outside the gene matches: 10. The CDR3 nucleotides read TGTGCCAGCAGTGACCCAGGGACAGGAGGTTTCTATGGCTACACCTTC. Protein: CASSDPGTGGFYGYTF.

The genes are TRBV5-6 and TRBJ1-1; D remains unclear. The CDR3 length is 17 residues. With 0 bases removed from V and 1 base from J, the gap between germline ends came to 16 bases. In germline, CDR1 is SGHDT, CDR2 YYEEEE. DNA of the CDR3: TGTGCCAGCAGCTTGGCCACAACCATGATCAAGAACACTGAAGCTTTCTTT. It yields the protein CASSLATTMIKNTEAFF.